The TCR beta chain under discussion was sequenced for a study of cytotoxic CD8 clonotypes in ibrutinib-treated CLL (dated by TCRdb to about 2021). Background on the whole study: The cohort included more than 14 treatment-naive and approximately twelve relapsed/refractory patients; about 18 were IGHV unmutated. Cryopreserved peripheral blood mononuclear cells were collected at three points: before therapy, at response, and at either sustained remission or disease progression. Of the approximately 90 people in the trial, approximately 28 had longitudinal samples available. All remission and progressive disease samples were collected while patients were still receiving ibrutinib. Samples at response were collected after a median of about 11 months of treatment, with a range of roughly 6 to 40 months. Samples averaged about 260,000 productive templates and 80,000 to 100,000 productive rearrangements. Partial responses were observed in about 24 patients and complete responses in 2; after a median follow-up of roughly 72 months, remission was maintained in around 14 patients and progression was observed in roughly twelve. The full study reports these points: Clonality increased at ibrutinib response, stayed stable in sustained remission, and fell back toward baseline at progression. Sustained-remission and progressing patients did not have matched sampling times, and lymph node repertoires were not examined. At baseline, clonality was higher than in age-matched healthy donors and showed a strong correlation with circulating CD8+ T-cell counts. Public clonotypes were found to be uncommon and were observed to contract or remain stable during treatment; the increase in clonality was shown to reflect expansion of private clonotypes at ibrutinib response.

V drops 3 bases and J drops 2 bases, leaving 17 bases in between. Its CDR3 holds 17 amino acids, cysteine through phenylalanine. The retained sequence is limited to the CDR3, 51 bases, with the frame set at the first base. The germline V gene (reference sequence) specifies GTSNPN as CDR1 and SVGIG as CDR2. Notes on this clone: Which antigen it targets is not known. Per-nucleotide qualities are absent, and no much larger clonotype sits a single base away.

Taken with the paper, the label for time point translates to: roughly 23 months on ibrutinib. For TCR beta library preparation, roughly 2.2 micrograms of genomic DNA were isolated from cryopreserved PBMCs. Longitudinal blood samples from CLL patients receiving ibrutinib monotherapy were subjected to high-throughput TCR beta sequencing. The patients were enrolled in a single-center, open-label phase 2 trial of ibrutinib monotherapy. On a MiSeq, deep resolution sequencing aimed for a depth between 1 in 1 million and 1 in 200,000 T cells, with each clonotype covered around 9.2x on average. The immunoSEQ hsTCRB Kit was used to generate the TCR beta libraries. Per the source publication's procedure: The data were analyzed with ImmunoSEQ Analyzer and ImmunoSEQ Data Assistant, and V, D and J gene assignments followed IMGT definitions. Clonality, which ranges from 0 to 1, was calculated as one minus the normalized Shannon entropy of productive rearrangement frequencies. Public clonotype analysis was restricted to overrepresented clonotypes comprising at least 0.05% of each patient's repertoire. Some 13 repertoires from age-matched healthy donors, obtained from immuneACCESS, served as clonality controls. TCRdb carries this immuneACCESS record with in-frame sequences only. Its versions omit some clonotypes, under half of them owing to an unresolved V gene in the studies checked, with the rest unexplained. The V and J calls and the clone size are those of that table, but D and trimming were determined from the DNA. This sample is represented by 150,000 to 250,000 clones; roughly 72% of them were singletons. Roughly 13% of the sample is in the top ten clones.

The chain uses TRBV30 and TRBJ2-6; the D gene could be either TRBD1 or TRBD2, each agreeing at 6 bases. The clonotype originates from a human donor with chronic lymphocytic leukemia. Sequences were derived from PBMCs, sampled after 24 months of ibrutinib treatment. The sequence in DNA is TGTGCCTGGAGGGAGGGGGTTCTGCGAGCTGGGGCCAACGTCCTGACTTTC. It translates as CAWREGVLRAGANVLTF.